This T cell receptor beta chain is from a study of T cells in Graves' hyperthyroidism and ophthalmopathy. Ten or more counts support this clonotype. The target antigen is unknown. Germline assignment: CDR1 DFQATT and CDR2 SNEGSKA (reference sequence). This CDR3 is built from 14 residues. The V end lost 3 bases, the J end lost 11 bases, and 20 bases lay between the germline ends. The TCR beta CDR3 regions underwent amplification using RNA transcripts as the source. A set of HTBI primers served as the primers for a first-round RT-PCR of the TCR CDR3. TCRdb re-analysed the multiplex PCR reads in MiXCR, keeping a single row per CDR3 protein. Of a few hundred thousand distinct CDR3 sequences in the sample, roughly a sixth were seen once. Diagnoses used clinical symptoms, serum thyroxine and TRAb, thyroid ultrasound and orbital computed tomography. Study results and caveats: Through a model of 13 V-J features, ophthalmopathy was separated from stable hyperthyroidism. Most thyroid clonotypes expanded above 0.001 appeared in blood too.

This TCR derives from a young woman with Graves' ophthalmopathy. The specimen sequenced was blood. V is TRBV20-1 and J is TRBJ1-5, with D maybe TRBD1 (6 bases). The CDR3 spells CSARSDRTVRTQHF. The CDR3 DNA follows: TGCAGTGCTAGGTCTGACAGGACGGTGAGGACCCAGCATTTT.